A selection of T cell receptor beta chains follows, all from one sample in a study of T-cell memory formation after mild COVID-19. TCRdb re-called the 5' RACE reads through MiXCR, storing one row per CDR3 protein. The sample carries 300,000 to 400,000 distinct CDR3 sequences, 25% to 30% recorded once. The sequenced sample consisted of PBMCs or a T cell subset sorted from them (not recorded which). The receptors derive from an adult woman who had mild COVID-19 (a few samples of this study predate the infection). Cell type and time point are not known. The CDR3 runs from the conserved cysteine through the conserved F or W. The D gene is left open where the match is weak. The size of a clone is reported for some rows only, either as once, few or many, or as a class for expanded clones.

DNA	CDR3	V	J	size	D
TGTGCCAGCGGAAGTGGAAGCAGCCCGTACTCTGGGGCCAACGTCCTGACTTTC	CASGSGSSPYSGANVLTF	TRBV6-1	TRBJ2-6	-	-
TGTGCCAGCATGGAAGATCGTCATTCGGAGACCCAGTACTTC	CASMEDRHSETQYF	TRBV6-1	TRBJ2-5	few	-
TGTGCCAGCAGCTTAGCTGGGCAGGCGGAGAGCTTC	CASSLAGQAESF	TRBV7-8	TRBJ2-4	-	-
TGTGCCAGTAGTATCGGCCGAGCAGCTACCTACGAGCAGTACTTC	CASSIGRAATYEQYF	TRBV19	TRBJ2-7	few	-
TGTGCCTGGAGAGACATCATCGAAGCTTTCTTT	CAWRDIIEAFF	TRBV30	TRBJ1-1	-	-
TGCGCCAGCCTGGGGTCCGGGGAGCTGTTTTTT	CASLGSGELFF	TRBV23-1	TRBJ2-2	few	-
TGTGCCAGCTCACCACAGGCCTCGACGGGGACCTACGAGCAGTACTTC	CASSPQASTGTYEQYF	TRBV18	TRBJ2-7	few	-
TGTGCCAGCGCCCATAAGGTGACGGGTGAGGCCGGGGAGCTGTTTTTT	CASAHKVTGEAGELFF	TRBV7-9	TRBJ2-2	few	-
TGTGCCAGCAGTTACTCGTCTGTGGGCAGCAATCAGCCCCAGCATTTT	CASSYSSVGSNQPQHF	TRBV6-2/TRBV6-3	TRBJ1-5	-	-
TGTGCCAGCAGCGTAGCCGATGGCCTACAGTTCTTC	CASSVADGLQFF	TRBV9	TRBJ2-1	-	-
TGTGCCACCAGTGATAGCAGGGAGGGTGTCACCGGGGAGCTGTTTTTT	CATSDSREGVTGELFF	TRBV24-1	TRBJ2-2	-	TRBD2
TGTGCCAGCAGCTTACGACCGTACAATGAGCAGTTCTTC	CASSLRPYNEQFF	TRBV5-4	TRBJ2-1	many	-
TGCGCCAGCAGCCAAGATGATGGCTACACCTTC	CASSQDDGYTF	TRBV4-1	TRBJ1-2	-	-
TGCGCCAGCAGCTTGGCTTCCTTATTAGGTGAAGCTTTCTTT	CASSLASLLGEAFF	TRBV5-1	TRBJ1-1	few	-
TGTGCCAGCAGCTTAGTAAAACGGGGGAGACAGACTAACACTGAAGCTTTCTTT	CASSLVKRGRQTNTEAFF	TRBV7-2	TRBJ1-1	-	-
TGTGCCAGCAGCGCCACCGGGACTAGCGGGAGGGTCGCCTACAATGAGCAGTTCTTC	CASSATGTSGRVAYNEQFF	TRBV9	TRBJ2-1	few	TRBD2
TGCAGCAAACAGGGGTGGTACAATGAGCAGTTCTTC	CSKQGWYNEQFF	TRBV29-1	TRBJ2-1	few	TRBD1
TGTGCCAGCAGCCAAGATACCGGGAGGGCCCGGGAGCAGTTCTTC	CASSQDTGRAREQFF	TRBV3-1	TRBJ2-1	-	TRBD2
TGTGCCAGCAGTTTGATAGACAGCCCAAATTCACCCCTCCACTTT	CASSLIDSPNSPLHF	TRBV27	TRBJ1-6	-	-